The entry that follows covers one TCR beta chain sequence. Profiling relied on immunoSEQ multiplex PCR, and the TCRdb table lists in-frame clones only, not all of them. The sample has approximately 150,000 clones; approximately 90% are singletons. This specimen comes from a study of T cell responses to AZD1222 COVID-19 vaccine. The CDR3 loop spans 13 amino acids. Germline CDR1 reads SGHDT; CDR2 reads YYEEEE. V gave up 2 bases and J gave up 5 bases, with 10 bases separating them. Analyses pooled second doses at about 4 or about 12 weeks. The rearrangement joins TRBV5-6 to TRBJ1-1, with D possibly TRBD1 on 5 matching bases. The sequencing here drew on peripheral blood, taken 28 days after the second AZD1222 dose. This clonotype was obtained from an adult who received the AZD1222 COVID-19 vaccine. CDR3 sequence (DNA): TGTGCCAGCAGCTTCGTACAGGCTACTGAAGCTTTCTTT. Protein sequence: CASSFVQATEAFF.